This T cell receptor (beta chain) comes out of a study of CXCR3-negative and CXCR3-positive naive CD8 T cells. Regarding the study as a whole: TRBV-TRBJ usage was alike in naive CXCR3-negative and CXCR3-positive cells but differed in memory cells. TRB CDR3s were more hydrophobic in CXCR3-positive than in CXCR3-negative naive cells. With CXCR3 expression partially decreased after cryopreservation, most assays relied on fresh PBMCs. TRB CDR3 properties served as the basis for inferring TCR strength, and surface CD5 was comparable between naive subsets.

About this clonotype: Its antigen is unknown.

The method, 5' RACE with UMI labels, was used to prepare the TRB cDNA libraries. TCRdb derives one entry per CDR3 protein from the 5' RACE reads, leaving out DNA. The repertoire table contains under 150,000 distinct CDR3 sequences. The CDR3 extends over 15 amino acids. Germline V gene data show CDR1 as SGHVS and CDR2 as FQNEAQ. Triplicate sorts of 300,000 cells per CD8+ subset. The sample comprised naive CXCR3+ CD8+ T cells from blood. The subset denotes: CD45RO-CCR7+CD27+CD95- naive CD8+ T cells expressing CXCR3 (TNR3+). The clonotype originates from a human donor in good health. Some clones in this sample may be carry-over from other donors' samples. The rearrangement links TRBV7-8 to TRBJ2-3; the TCRdb D gene call, TRBD1, has no DNA to confirm it. CDR3: CASSLAAGGLDTQYF. Complete variable domain (other parts from reference TRBV7-8 and TRBJ2-3): GAGVSQSPRYKVAKRGQDVALRCDPISGHVSLFWYQQALGQGPEFLTYFQNEAQLDKSGLPSDRFFAERPEGSVSTLKIQRTQQEDSAVYLCASSLAAGGLDTQYFGPGTRLTVL.